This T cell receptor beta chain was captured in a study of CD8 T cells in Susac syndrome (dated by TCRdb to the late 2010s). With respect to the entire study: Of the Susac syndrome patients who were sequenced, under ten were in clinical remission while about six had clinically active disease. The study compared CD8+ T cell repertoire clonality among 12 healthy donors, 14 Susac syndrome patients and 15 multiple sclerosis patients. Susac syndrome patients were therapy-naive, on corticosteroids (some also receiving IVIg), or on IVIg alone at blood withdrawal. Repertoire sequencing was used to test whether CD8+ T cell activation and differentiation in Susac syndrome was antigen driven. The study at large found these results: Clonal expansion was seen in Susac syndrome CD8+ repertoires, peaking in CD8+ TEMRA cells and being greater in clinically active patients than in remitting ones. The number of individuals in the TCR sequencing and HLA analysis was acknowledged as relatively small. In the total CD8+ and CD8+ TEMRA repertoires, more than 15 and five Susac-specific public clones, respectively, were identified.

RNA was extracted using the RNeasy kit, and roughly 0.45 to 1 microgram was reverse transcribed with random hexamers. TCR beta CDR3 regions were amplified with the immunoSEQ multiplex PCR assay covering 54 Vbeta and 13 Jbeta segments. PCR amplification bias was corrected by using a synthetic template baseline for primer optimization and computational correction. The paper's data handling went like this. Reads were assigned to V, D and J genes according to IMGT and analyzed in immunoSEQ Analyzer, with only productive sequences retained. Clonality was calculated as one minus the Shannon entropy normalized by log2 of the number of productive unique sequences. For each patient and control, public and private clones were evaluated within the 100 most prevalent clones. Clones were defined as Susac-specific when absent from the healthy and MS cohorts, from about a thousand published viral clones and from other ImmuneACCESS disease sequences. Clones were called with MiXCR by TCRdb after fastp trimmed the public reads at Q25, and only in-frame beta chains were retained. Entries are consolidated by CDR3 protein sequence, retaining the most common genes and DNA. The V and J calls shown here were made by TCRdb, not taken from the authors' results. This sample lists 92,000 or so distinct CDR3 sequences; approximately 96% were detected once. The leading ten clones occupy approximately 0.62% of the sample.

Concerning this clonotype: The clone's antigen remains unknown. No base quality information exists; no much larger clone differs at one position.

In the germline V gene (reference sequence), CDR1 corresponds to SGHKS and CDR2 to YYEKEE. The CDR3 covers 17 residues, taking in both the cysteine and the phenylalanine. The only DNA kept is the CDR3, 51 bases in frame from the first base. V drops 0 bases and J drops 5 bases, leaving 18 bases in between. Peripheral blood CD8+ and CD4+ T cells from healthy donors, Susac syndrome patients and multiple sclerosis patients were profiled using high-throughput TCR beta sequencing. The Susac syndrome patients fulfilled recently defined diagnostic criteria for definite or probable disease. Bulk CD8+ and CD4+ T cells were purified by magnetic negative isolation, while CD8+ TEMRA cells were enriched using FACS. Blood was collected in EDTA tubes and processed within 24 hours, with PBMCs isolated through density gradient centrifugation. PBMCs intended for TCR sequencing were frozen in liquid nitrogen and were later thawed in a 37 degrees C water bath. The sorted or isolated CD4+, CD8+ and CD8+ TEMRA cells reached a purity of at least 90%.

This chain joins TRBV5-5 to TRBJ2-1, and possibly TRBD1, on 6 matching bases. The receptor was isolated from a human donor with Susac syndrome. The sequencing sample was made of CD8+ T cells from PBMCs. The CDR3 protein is CASSLAYGGGENNEQFF. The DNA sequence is TGTGCCAGCAGCTTGGCCTACGGTGGGGGCGAAAACAATGAGCAGTTCTTC.